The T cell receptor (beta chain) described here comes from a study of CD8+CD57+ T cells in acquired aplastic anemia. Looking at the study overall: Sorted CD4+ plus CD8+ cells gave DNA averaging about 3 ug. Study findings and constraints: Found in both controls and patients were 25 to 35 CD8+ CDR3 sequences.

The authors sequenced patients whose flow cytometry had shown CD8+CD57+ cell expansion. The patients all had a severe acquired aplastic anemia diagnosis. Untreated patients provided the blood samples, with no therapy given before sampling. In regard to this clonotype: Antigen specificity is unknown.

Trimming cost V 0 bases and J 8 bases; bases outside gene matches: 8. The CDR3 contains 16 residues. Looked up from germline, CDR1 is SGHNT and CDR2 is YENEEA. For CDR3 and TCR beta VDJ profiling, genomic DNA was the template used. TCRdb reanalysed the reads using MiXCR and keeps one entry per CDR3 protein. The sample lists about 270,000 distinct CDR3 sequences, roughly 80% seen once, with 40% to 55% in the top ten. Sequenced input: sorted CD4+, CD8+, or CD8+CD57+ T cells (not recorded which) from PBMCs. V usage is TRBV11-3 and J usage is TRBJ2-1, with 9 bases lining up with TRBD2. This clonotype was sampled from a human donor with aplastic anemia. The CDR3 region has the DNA TGTGCCAGCAGCTTAGAAATGAGCGGGGGGAGCGATGAGCAGTTCTTC. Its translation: CASSLEMSGGSDEQFF. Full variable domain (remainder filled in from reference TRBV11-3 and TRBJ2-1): EAGVVQSPRYKIIEKKQPVAFWCNPISGHNTLYWYLQNLGQGPELLIRYENEEAVDDSQLPKDRFSAERLKGVDSTLKIQPAELGDSAVYLCASSLEMSGGSDEQFFGPGTRLTVL.